This T cell receptor (beta chain) was sequenced for a study of cytomegalovirus exposure and HLA in healthy donors. Study-level findings and limits: An apparent linkage of common viral pathogens to several of the most significant clusters emerged in a later analysis.

Germline V gene lookup returns CDR1 MNHEY and CDR2 SMNVEV (reference sequence). The CDR3 is made up of 13 amino acids. With 6 bases removed from V and 9 bases from J, the gap between germline ends came to 15 bases. A word on this clone: What it binds is not known.

PCR was performed using 60 Vbeta and 13 Jbeta primers. Clones were read by immunoSEQ multiplex PCR, and TCRdb kept only the in-frame ones, dropping some. The sample table sets out tens of thousands of clones. Specimen: PBMCs. The origin of this receptor is a man aged 30-40 years in good health and CMV-seronegative. The chain couples TRBV27 to TRBJ1-5, with D tentatively TRBD1 (5 bases). The DNA for the CDR3 is TGTGCCAGCAGCTTGGGGCAGGACCGGCCCCAGCATTTT. As protein: CASSLGQDRPQHF.